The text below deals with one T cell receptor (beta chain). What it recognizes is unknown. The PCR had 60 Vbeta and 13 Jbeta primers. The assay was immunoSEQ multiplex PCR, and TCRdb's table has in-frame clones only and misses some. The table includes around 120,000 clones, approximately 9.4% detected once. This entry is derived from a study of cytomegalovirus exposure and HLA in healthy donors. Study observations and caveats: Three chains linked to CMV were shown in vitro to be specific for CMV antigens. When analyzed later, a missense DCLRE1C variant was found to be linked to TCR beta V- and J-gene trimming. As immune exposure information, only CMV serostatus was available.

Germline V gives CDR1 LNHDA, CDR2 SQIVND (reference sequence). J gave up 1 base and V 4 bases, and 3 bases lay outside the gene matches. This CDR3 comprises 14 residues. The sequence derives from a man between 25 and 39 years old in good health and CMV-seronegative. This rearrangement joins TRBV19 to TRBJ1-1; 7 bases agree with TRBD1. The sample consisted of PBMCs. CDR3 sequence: CASSNRGPNTEAFF. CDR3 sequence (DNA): TGTGCCAGTAGTAACAGGGGACCGAACACTGAAGCTTTCTTT.